The clone carrying this T cell receptor (beta chain) turned up a few times. Its antigen is not known. The sample originates from a study of T-cell memory formation after mild COVID-19. The study's findings and limits: A second wave expanding day 15 to 37 was CD4+-biased; contracting clones were balanced.

TCRdb itself ran the 5' RACE reads through MiXCR, one entry per CDR3 protein. The sample contains some 120,000 distinct CDR3 sequences, 5% to 6.5% of which appear only once. The CDR3 is 13 residues long. V was pared by 2 bases and J by 3 bases, with 8 bases between. The sequence came from an adult woman who had mild COVID-19 (a few samples of this study predate the infection). Cell type and time point are not known. Sequenced input: PBMCs or a T cell subset sorted from them (not recorded which). The chain is built from TRBV12-3 or TRBV12-4 and TRBJ2-7, with D unresolved. The CDR3 DNA follows: TGTGCCAGCAGTTTAAGGGTATTCTACGAGCAGTACTTC. Its translation: CASSLRVFYEQYF.